The clone carrying this T cell receptor beta chain has more than one count but fewer than ten. Antigen unknown. This sample was taken from a study of early T cells in non-severe SARS-CoV-2 infection. The study's findings and limits: Anti-spike CD8 responses were favored in VDJdb matching, and private and CD4 specificities were missed.

Individual cDNA molecules were tagged with unique molecular identifiers, the study reported. TCRdb recomputed calls from the 5' RACE reads with MiXCR, one row per CDR3 protein. The sample holds 45,000 or so distinct CDR3 sequences, 4% to 4.5% seen once. The CDR3 contains 14 residues. The germline V gene encodes CDR1 PRHDT and CDR2 FYEKMQ (reference sequence). V gave up 5 bases and J gave up 2 bases; unmatched junction bases: 5. The TCR was taken from an adult who was a healthcare worker with PCR-confirmed SARS-CoV-2 infection or an uninfected control (not recorded which). The V gene is TRBV13, the J gene TRBJ2-5; 7 bases match TRBD2. The source material was whole blood. This chain's CDR3 is CASSPLADQETQYF. CDR3 in DNA: TGTGCCAGCAGCCCCCTAGCGGATCAAGAGACCCAGTACTTC.